These 17 T cell receptor beta chains originate from one sample sequenced in a study of blood T cell repertoires in COVID-19. The data were produced by immunoSEQ multiplex PCR, yet TCRdb's version contains in-frame clones alone and is incomplete. This sample yields about 270,000 clones, of which around 90% are seen a single time; about 3% belongs to the top ten. Sequenced material: PBMCs or T cells enriched from blood (not recorded which). All receptors come from a woman in her 50s who had recovered from COVID-19.

The chain carries TRBV4-3 and TRBJ1-2; TRBD1 agrees at 8 bases. The CDR3 runs 15 residues. Germline V CDR1 and CDR2: LGHNA, YSLEER. Trimming cost V 4 bases and J 2 bases; bases outside gene matches: 6. In DNA form, the CDR3 reads TGCGCCAGCAGCCCCGTAACAGGGGGGAACTATGGCTACACCTTC. It codes for CASSPVTGGNYGYTF.

This chain joins TRBV24-1 and TRBJ1-1; weak D call: TRBD1 (5 bases). This CDR3 region has 15 residues. The ends were cut back, 2 bases at V and 4 bases at J, with 13 bases in the middle. Per the germline V gene, CDR1 is KGHDR and CDR2 is SFDVKD. The CDR3 region has the DNA TGTGCCACCAGTGATTCCGGGGGGGGACGCACTGAAGCTTTCTTT. It is translated as CATSDSGGGRTEAFF.

The chain uses TRBV6-2 or TRBV6-3 and TRBJ1-5; D is unresolved. The CDR3 extends over 14 amino acids. Germline CDR1 and CDR2: MNHEY and SVGEGT. Trimming shortened V by 0 bases and J by 5 bases, and 8 bases separated the two germline ends. In DNA form, the CDR3 reads TGTGCCAGCAGTTACTCGATTGCGGATCAGCCCCAGCATTTT. This gives the protein CASSYSIADQPQHF.

CDR3 amino acids: CASSLVVRAETQYF. DNA for the CDR3: TGTGCCAGCAGCTTAGTAGTGAGGGCGGAGACCCAGTACTTC. The chain is built from TRBV7-2 and TRBJ2-5, with TRBD2 as a possible D gene (5 bases). Germline CDR1 SGHTA, CDR2 FQGNSA. This CDR3 comprises 14 residues. Trimming removed 1 base at V and 5 bases at J, with 11 bases between.

The chain uses TRBV28 and TRBJ2-1, with 12 positions matching TRBD2. The CDR3 consists of 15 residues. Per the germline V gene, CDR1 is MDHEN and CDR2 is SYDVKM. The ends lost 7 bases at V and 7 bases at J; junction bases unmatched: 8. DNA of the CDR3: TGTGCCAGCACTAGCGGGAGGGCCGGCGAGAATGAGCAGTTCTTC. Translated: CASTSGRAGENEQFF.

CDR3 amino acids: CATNSRLSTDTQYF. The CDR3 bases are TGTGCCACAAATAGTCGGTTGAGCACAGATACGCAGTATTTT. V is TRBV6-5 and J is TRBJ2-3; D is undetermined. The CDR3 is made up of 14 amino acids. Germline V gene data show CDR1 as MNHEY and CDR2 as SVGAGI. V lost 10 bases and J 0 bases, leaving 14 bases between the germline ends.

The gene calls are TRBV11-3 and TRBJ2-7, with D perhaps matching TRBD2 (6 bases). CDR1 SGHNT and CDR2 YENEEA come from the germline V gene. The CDR3 covers 13 residues. V was trimmed by 5 bases and J by 4 bases, leaving 12 bases between them. The CDR3 spells CASSQGLMYEQYF. CDR3 in DNA: TGTGCCAGCAGCCAGGGACTGATGTACGAGCAGTACTTC.

The gene calls are TRBV11-2 and TRBJ1-2; D uncertain. Germline assignment: CDR1 SGHAT and CDR2 FQNNGV. This CDR3 contains 14 residues. Deletions cut 4 bases from V and 4 bases from J, with 13 bases between. For the CDR3, the DNA is TGTGCCAGCAGCTCGCCCCTGTTCAGCTATGGCTACACCTTC. As protein: CASSSPLFSYGYTF.

The sample holds one count of this clone. The CDR3 protein is CASSYGSSEQYF. CDR3 DNA: TGTGCCAGCAGTTACGGGAGTAGCGAGCAGTACTTC. V is TRBV6-6 and J is TRBJ2-7; a weak D match, TRBD2 (5 bases). The germline V gene encodes CDR1 MNHNY and CDR2 SVGAGI (reference sequence). The CDR3 is 12 amino acids. Trimming took 2 bases from V and 6 from J, leaving 8 bases between them.

This sequence joins TRBV12-3 or TRBV12-4 and TRBJ1-1; possible D gene TRBD1, 5 bases. V shed 6 bases and J shed 3 bases, with 11 bases lying between them. The CDR3 is 13 amino acids. The CDR3 spells CASSPTAYTEAFF. Written as DNA, the CDR3 is TGTGCCAGCAGCCCGACAGCTTACACTGAAGCTTTCTTT.

The chain employs TRBV28 and TRBJ1-3; maybe TRBD1 (5 bases). V lost 2 bases and J 5 bases, leaving 16 bases between the germline ends. The germline V gene encodes CDR1 MDHEN and CDR2 SYDVKM. This CDR3 comprises 16 residues. CDR3 protein: CASSLGGVAYRNTIYF. Written as DNA, the CDR3 is TGTGCCAGCAGTTTAGGGGGGGTCGCCTACCGAAACACCATATATTTT.

The chain carries TRBV28 and TRBJ2-7, with 11 bases aligning to TRBD2. This CDR3 is 15 amino acids long. Trimming took 5 bases from V and 2 from J; bases not matched to a gene: 5. Germline CDR1 and CDR2: MDHEN and SYDVKM. For the CDR3, the DNA is TGTGCCAGCAGTAAAACTAGCGGGAGAACCTACGAGCAGTACTTC. This codes for CASSKTSGRTYEQYF.

This clone turned up a few times. J is TRBJ2-7 and V is TRBV6-2 or TRBV6-3; TRBD2 agrees at 14 bases. Germline V lookup: CDR1 MNHEY, CDR2 SVGEGT. This CDR3 contains 15 residues. Trimming removed 2 bases from V and 6 bases from J; junction bases left unmatched: 3. CDR3 sequence: CASSYAGTSGSEQYF. CDR3 DNA sequence: TGTGCCAGCAGTTACGCCGGGACTAGCGGGAGCGAGCAGTACTTC.

The chain has TRBV20-1 and TRBJ2-5; D ambiguous. The CDR3 contains 11 residues. The germline CDR1 and CDR2 sequences are DFQATT and SNEGSKA (reference sequence). Trimming cost V 6 bases and J 6 bases, with 11 bases left between them. CDR3 residues: CSATLDQTQYF. The CDR3 nucleotides are TGCAGTGCAACTCTAGACCAGACCCAGTACTTC.

The V call is TRBV4-2, the J call TRBJ2-3; perhaps TRBD2 as D (7 bases). CDR1 and CDR2 (germline): LGHNA, YNFKEQ. The CDR3 contains 17 residues. V dropped 3 bases and J dropped 0 bases, with 16 bases sitting between them. CDR3 sequence reads: CASSQGGTPGSTDTQYF. CDR3 DNA: TGTGCCAGCAGCCAGGGGGGGACACCAGGAAGCACAGATACGCAGTATTTT.

The chain links TRBV6-4 to TRBJ1-6, with TRBD1 matching 9 bases. The V gene's germline CDR1 is MRHNA and CDR2 SNTAGT. The trim removed 6 bases at V and 0 bases at J, leaving 0 bases unmatched. The CDR3 sequence is 15 residues long. The DNA for the CDR3 is TGTGCCAGCAGGGACAGGGGCTCCTATAATTCACCCCTCCACTTT. It codes for CASRDRGSYNSPLHF.

The V gene is TRBV9, the J gene TRBJ1-2, with D tentatively TRBD1 (6 bases). The germline V gene has CDR1 SGDLS and CDR2 YYNGEE. The CDR3 length is 13 residues. V was clipped by 6 bases and J by 4 bases, with 13 bases between them. The CDR3, as DNA: TGTGCCAGCACTTACACAGGGAGCTATGGCTACACCTTC. Its translation is CASTYTGSYGYTF.